The 23 T cell receptor beta chains below come from one sample, sequenced in a study of shared clonotypes between healthy human individuals. Libraries were prepared by immunoSEQ multiplex PCR; TCRdb keeps only in-frame clonotypes and omits some of them. This sample has roughly 590,000 clones; 95% to 96% occur once, and the top ten carry around 0.11%. Cells designated naive CD8 were CD45RO-negative and were positively selected for CCR7, with terminally differentiated effector memory CD45RA+ cells excluded. Sequencing was performed on naive CD8+ T cells sorted from blood. These TCRs come from a woman in her twenties or thirties in good health.

This sequence joins TRBV27 and TRBJ1-1; 7 bases map to TRBD1. With 3 bases clipped from V and 6 bases from J, the junction kept 4 bases outside the gene matches. The CDR3 runs to 13 residues. Germline-derived CDR1 and CDR2 are MNHEY and SMNVEV (reference sequence). The CDR3 sequence: CASSFPGQSEAFF. The CDR3 DNA reads as TGTGCCAGCAGTTTCCCGGGACAGTCTGAAGCTTTCTTT.

The V and J genes are TRBV29-1 and TRBJ2-2, with a tentative D call TRBD1 (7 bases). V lost 7 bases to trimming and J lost 4 bases, with 13 bases between them. CDR1 is SQVTM, CDR2 ANQGSEA, per germline. The length of the CDR3 is 13 residues. Written as DNA, the CDR3 is TGCAGCGGGAGGGACAGAACCACCGGGGAGCTGTTTTTT. It encodes CSGRDRTTGELFF.

The CDR3 region has the DNA TGTGCCAGCAGCTTAAGGACAGGGGTTTACAATGAGCAGTTCTTC. It specifies CASSLRTGVYNEQFF. V is TRBV7-9 and J is TRBJ2-1; TRBD1 aligns across 9 bases. Looked up from germline, CDR1 is SEHNR and CDR2 is FQNEAQ (reference sequence). J gave up 4 bases and V 2 bases, and 3 bases lay outside the gene matches. This CDR3 spans 15 amino acids.

In this sample, this clone turned up once. Other DNA variants within this sample encode the same CDR3. The chain combines TRBV2 with TRBJ1-1, with D perhaps matching TRBD1 (5 bases). Germline-derived CDR1 and CDR2 are SNHLY and FYNNEI. The CDR3 totals 13 residues. V dropped 4 bases and J dropped 0 bases, with 6 bases sitting between them. In DNA form, the CDR3 reads TGTGCCAGCAGTGTGGGGGTGAACACTGAAGCTTTCTTT. Its translation: CASSVGVNTEAFF.

This clone appeared once. This chain connects TRBV7-2 to TRBJ2-1; D gene uncertain. Trimming removed 2 bases at V and 6 bases at J, with 20 bases between. This CDR3 spans 17 amino acids. Germline CDR1 reads SGHTA; CDR2 reads FQGNSA. The CDR3 sequence: CASSLSALGAPGNEQFF. CDR3 nucleotide sequence: TGTGCCAGCAGCTTATCCGCTCTTGGCGCTCCGGGCAATGAGCAGTTCTTC.

V usage is TRBV27 and J usage is TRBJ2-2; 11 bases line up with TRBD2. J gave up 5 bases and V 4 bases, and 3 bases lay outside the gene matches. Germline CDR1 reads MNHEY; CDR2 reads SMNVEV (reference sequence). This CDR3 comprises 15 residues. CDR3 nucleotide sequence: TGTGCCAGCAGTTATGGGACTAGCGGTACCGGGGAGCTGTTTTTT. It is translated as CASSYGTSGTGELFF.

The rearrangement uses TRBV5-1 and TRBJ2-1, with D unresolved. The CDR3 is 13 amino acids. Germline V gene lookup returns CDR1 SGHRS and CDR2 YFSETQ. The V end was cut by 4 bases, the J end by 5 bases, with 10 bases between. The CDR3 region is CASSHEVDNEQFF. The CDR3 DNA follows: TGCGCCAGCAGCCACGAGGTGGACAATGAGCAGTTCTTC.

The chain recombines TRBV4-1 with TRBJ2-2; 12 nucleotides line up with TRBD2. CDR1 MGHRA and CDR2 YSYEKL come from the germline V gene. Unmatched junction bases numbered 3, after V lost 2 bases and J lost 2 bases. The CDR3 consists of 17 residues. The CDR3 is CASSQRGLAGNTGELFF. For the CDR3, the DNA is TGCGCCAGCAGCCAACGAGGACTAGCGGGAAACACCGGGGAGCTGTTTTTT.

This rearrangement joins TRBV7-9 to TRBJ2-2, with 8 bases lining up with TRBD2. Germline-derived CDR1 and CDR2 are SEHNR and FQNEAQ (reference sequence). The CDR3 totals 15 residues. V lost 7 bases to trimming and J lost 6 bases; unmatched junction nucleotides: 10. The CDR3 loop reads CASTQWTSRPGELFF. CDR3 in DNA: TGTGCCAGCACCCAGTGGACTAGCCGACCCGGGGAGCTGTTTTTT.

V usage is TRBV10-2 and J usage is TRBJ1-4; D is possibly TRBD1 (6 bases). Trimming removed 3 bases at V and 3 bases at J, with 11 bases between. Germline-derived CDR1 and CDR2 are WSHSY and SAAADI. This CDR3 contains 15 residues. As DNA, the CDR3 is TGCGCCAGCAGTGATCCAGGGGTACCTAATGAAAAACTGTTTTTT. Translation: CASSDPGVPNEKLFF.

V usage is TRBV9 and J usage is TRBJ2-1; D is unclear. The CDR3 length is 13 residues. V lost 7 bases to trimming and J lost 10 bases, with 18 bases between them. CDR1 is SGDLS, CDR2 YYNGEE, per germline. CDR3 region: CASSPPSEGEQFF. For the CDR3, the DNA is TGTGCCAGCTCCCCCCCCTCTGAAGGCGAGCAGTTCTTC.

The chain joins TRBV7-2 to TRBJ2-3; 10 nucleotides align to TRBD2. There are 20 residues in the CDR3. Trimming removed 0 bases from V and 6 bases from J; junction bases left unmatched: 18. Germline CDR1 reads SGHTA; CDR2 reads FQGNSA. CDR3 in DNA: TGTGCCAGCAGCTTAGCCGCCCCCGGGAGAAGCGGGAGGGCAGGGGATACGCAGTATTTT. Protein product: CASSLAAPGRSGRAGDTQYF.

This chain uses TRBV19 with TRBJ2-1, with D perhaps matching TRBD1 (6 bases). The CDR3 consists of 15 residues. V was pared by 0 bases and J by 4 bases, with 10 bases between. Germline CDR1 is LNHDA and CDR2 is SQIVND (reference sequence). CDR3 bases: TGTGCCAGTAGTATAGATAGGGACACTTACAATGAGCAGTTCTTC. This gives the protein CASSIDRDTYNEQFF. The entire variable domain, with the rest obtained from reference TRBV19 and TRBJ2-1, is as follows: DGGITQSPKYLFRKEGQNVTLSCEQNLNHDAMYWYRQDPGQGLRLIYYSQIVNDFQKGDIAEGYSVSREKKESFPLTVTSAQKNPTAFYLCASSIDRDTYNEQFFGPGTRLTVL.

This clone was detected once. The sample contains more than one DNA sequence encoding this CDR3. The chain has TRBV6-5 and TRBJ1-1, with D perhaps matching TRBD1 (5 bases). Deletions cut 1 base from V and 1 base from J, with 7 bases between. The CDR3 extends over 14 amino acids. The germline V gene encodes CDR1 MNHEY and CDR2 SVGAGI. DNA for the CDR3: TGTGCCAGCAGTTACTACACAGGGAACACTGAAGCTTTCTTT. As protein: CASSYYTGNTEAFF.

The J gene is TRBJ2-7, the V gene TRBV10-2; D is uncertain. Looked up from germline, CDR1 is WSHSY and CDR2 is SAAADI. Trimming pared 1 base from V and 5 bases from J, leaving 9 bases between. The CDR3 consists of 13 residues. In DNA, the CDR3 is TGCGCCAGCAGTGAGTTAGTGGCCCACGAGCAGTACTTC. This gives the protein CASSELVAHEQYF.

On this clone itself: Other DNA sequences in this sample translate to the same CDR3. The gene calls are TRBV4-1 and TRBJ2-7; no definite D call. The ends were cut back, 1 base at V and 1 base at J, with 5 bases in the middle. This CDR3 region has 13 residues. Germline V gene data show CDR1 as MGHRA and CDR2 as YSYEKL. CDR3 sequence: CASSQVGSYEQYF. CDR3 DNA: TGCGCCAGCAGCCAAGTTGGTTCCTACGAGCAGTACTTC.

This clone is a singleton in its sample. The chain employs TRBV13 and TRBJ2-1, with D hard to call. Trimming took off 1 base at V and 2 bases at J, with 12 bases between the two ends. Germline lookup yields CDR1 PRHDT and CDR2 FYEKMQ (reference sequence). This CDR3 is 16 amino acids long. The CDR3 sequence: CASSLVTEPPYNEQFF. In nucleotides, the CDR3 is TGTGCCAGCAGCTTAGTCACAGAACCGCCCTACAATGAGCAGTTCTTC.

The chain has TRBV5-6 and TRBJ2-1; 12 nucleotides line up with TRBD2. The V gene's germline CDR1 is SGHDT and CDR2 YYEEEE. J lost 0 bases, V lost 3 bases, and 1 base had no gene match. This CDR3 has 16 residues. The CDR3 coding sequence is TGTGCCAGCAGCTCGACTAGCGGGAGCTCCTACAATGAGCAGTTCTTC. Protein product: CASSSTSGSSYNEQFF.

The chain links TRBV7-9 to TRBJ2-7; D may be TRBD2 (5 bases). Deletions cut 7 bases from V and 3 bases from J, with 13 bases between. Germline loops: CDR1 SEHNR, CDR2 FQNEAQ (reference sequence). The CDR3 runs to 13 residues. This chain's CDR3 is CASTRLSDYEQYF. CDR3 in DNA: TGTGCCAGCACCCGTCTTAGCGACTACGAGCAGTACTTC. Combining the CDR3 with reference TRBV7-9 and TRBJ2-7 gives the whole variable domain DTGVSQNPRHKITKRGQNVTFRCDPISEHNRLYWYRQTLGQGPEFLTYFQNEAQLEKSRLLSDRFSAERPKGSFSTLEIQRTEQGDSAMYLCASTRLSDYEQYFGPGTRLTVT.

This chain links TRBV27 with TRBJ2-7, with 9 bases aligning to TRBD1. CDR1 is MNHEY and CDR2 is SMNVEV in the germline V gene (reference sequence). Germline trimming cut 6 bases from V and 3 bases from J; bases unmatched to any gene: 6. There are 14 residues in the CDR3. As DNA, the CDR3 is TGTGCCAGCAGAACCGGACAGGGGTTCTACGAGCAGTACTTC. Its protein product is CASRTGQGFYEQYF.

This clone appeared a single time. This chain links TRBV7-9 with TRBJ1-2, with D perhaps TRBD1 (5 bases). The CDR3 loop spans 14 amino acids. Germline V gene lookup returns CDR1 SEHNR and CDR2 FQNEAQ (reference sequence). The V and J ends lost 5 bases and 4 bases respectively, with 14 bases between them. CDR3 protein: CASSQTGTLYGYTF. In DNA form, the CDR3 reads TGTGCCAGCAGCCAGACCGGGACTCTCTATGGCTACACCTTC.

This clone was seen once. The V gene is TRBV21-1, the J gene TRBJ2-2; the table's D call, TRBD1, was not checked against the DNA. TRBV21-1 has pseudogene status. CDR3 size: 16 residues. The CDR3 DNA is TGTGCCAGCAGCAAAGCCCAGGGGGCGGGCACCGGGGAGCTGTTTTTT. Protein: CASSKAQGAGTGELFF.

This chain joins TRBV5-1 and TRBJ2-5; TRBD2 matches 12 bases. This CDR3 is built from 15 residues. The V segment lost 2 bases and the J segment 7 bases; nucleotides outside the gene matches: 6. Looked up from germline, CDR1 is SGHRS and CDR2 is YFSETQ. The CDR3 region has the DNA TGCGCCAGCAGCTTAGGACTAGCGGGACGGCTGACCCAGTACTTC. Its protein product is CASSLGLAGRLTQYF. Together with reference TRBV5-1 and TRBJ2-5, the CDR3 gives the full variable domain: KAGVTQTPRYLIKTRGQQVTLSCSPISGHRSVSWYQQTPGQGLQFLFEYFSETQRNKGNFPGRFSGRQFSNSRSEMNVSTLELGDSALYLCASSLGLAGRLTQYFGPGTRLLVL.